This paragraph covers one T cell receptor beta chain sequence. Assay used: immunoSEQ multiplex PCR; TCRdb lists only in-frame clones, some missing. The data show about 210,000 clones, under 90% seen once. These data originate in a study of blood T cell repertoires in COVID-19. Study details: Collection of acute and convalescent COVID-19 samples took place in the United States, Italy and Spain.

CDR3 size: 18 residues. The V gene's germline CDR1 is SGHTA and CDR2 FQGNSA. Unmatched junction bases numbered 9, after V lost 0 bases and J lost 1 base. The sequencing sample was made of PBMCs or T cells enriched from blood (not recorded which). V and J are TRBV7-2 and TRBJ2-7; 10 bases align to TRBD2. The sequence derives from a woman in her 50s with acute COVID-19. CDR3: CASSLAPPSGRFSYEQYF. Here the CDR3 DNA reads TGTGCCAGCAGCTTAGCGCCCCCTAGCGGGAGATTTTCCTACGAGCAGTACTTC.